These 18 T cell receptor beta chains share one sample of origin, sequenced in a study of T cell responses to AZD1222 COVID-19 vaccine. Measured with immunoSEQ multiplex PCR; TCRdb has only the in-frame clones, and not every one. This sample yields approximately 150,000 clones, of which approximately 90% are seen a single time; around 5% belongs to the top ten. The input for sequencing was peripheral blood, taken on day 0 of AZD1222 vaccination. The receptor source for this set is an adult in good health.

The J gene is TRBJ2-2, the V gene TRBV9; D is possibly TRBD1 (5 bases). Germline V gives CDR1 SGDLS, CDR2 YYNGEE. V dropped 3 bases and J dropped 6 bases, with 15 bases sitting between them. This CDR3 has 15 residues. This CDR3 reads CASSESLGAPGELFF. In nucleotides, the CDR3 is TGTGCCAGCAGCGAGAGCCTAGGGGCCCCCGGGGAGCTGTTTTTT.

This clone occurred a few times. The chain carries TRBV4-1 and TRBJ2-5; maybe TRBD2 (6 bases). There are 15 residues in the CDR3. CDR1 MGHRA and CDR2 YSYEKL come from the germline V gene. V was trimmed by 4 bases and J by 1 base, leaving 13 bases between them. CDR3: CASSRSLAAQETQYF. The CDR3 region has the DNA TGCGCCAGCAGCCGATCCTTAGCGGCCCAAGAGACCCAGTACTTC.

The CDR3 sequence: CASSRMTGEAFF. The CDR3 coding sequence is TGTGCCAGCAGCCGGATGACAGGGGAAGCTTTCTTT. V and J are TRBV3-1 (or the pseudogene TRBV3-2) and TRBJ1-1; 7 bases fit TRBD1. V lost 4 bases, J lost 8 bases, and 4 bases stayed unmatched. The germline V gene has CDR1 LGHDT and CDR2 YNNKEL (reference sequence). The CDR3 loop spans 12 amino acids.

The chain recombines TRBV28 with TRBJ1-2; the D gene is possibly TRBD1 (5 bases). V dropped 7 bases and J dropped 8 bases, with 17 bases sitting between them. Germline-derived CDR1 and CDR2 are MDHEN and SYDVKM. This CDR3 has 13 amino acids. CDR3 nucleotide sequence: TGTGCCAGCATGACCGGACACCGGGTGGGCTACACCTTC. Translation: CASMTGHRVGYTF.

The V and J genes are TRBV29-1 and TRBJ2-3; the match to TRBD2 covers 10 bases. Germline values: CDR1 SQVTM, CDR2 ANQGSEA. V shed 4 bases and J 3 bases; nucleotides not matched to a gene: 4. This CDR3 spans 14 amino acids. The CDR3 protein is CSVATSGTTDTQYF. As DNA, the CDR3 is TGCAGCGTTGCTACTAGCGGGACGACAGATACGCAGTATTTT.

This clone was detected only once. This chain connects TRBV6-2 or TRBV6-3 to TRBJ1-4; D gene ambiguous. The CDR3 runs to 15 residues. The germline V gene encodes CDR1 MNHEY and CDR2 SVGEGT. With 2 bases removed from V and 10 bases from J, the gap between germline ends came to 17 bases. DNA of the CDR3: TGTGCCAGCAGTTACGGTACCGGGCAGGTGGGAAAACTGTTTTTT. Protein product: CASSYGTGQVGKLFF.

The chain carries TRBV18 and TRBJ2-1; 9 positions match TRBD1. CDR3 length: 15 residues. Germline CDR1 KGHSH, CDR2 LQKENI. J was trimmed by 15 bases and V by 3 bases; bases with no gene match: 15. The CDR3: CASSPGQGIAGPWFF. The CDR3 coding sequence is TGTGCCAGCTCACCCGGACAGGGGATAGCGGGCCCGTGGTTCTTC.

This clone was seen just once. The chain links TRBV4-1 to TRBJ1-2; D not certain. The CDR3 totals 14 residues. CDR1 MGHRA and CDR2 YSYEKL come from the germline V gene. V was shortened by 1 base and J by 1 base, with 7 bases between the two germline ends. This CDR3 is CASSQARNNYGYTF. CDR3 nucleotides: TGCGCCAGCAGCCAAGCACGGAATAACTATGGCTACACCTTC.

V gene TRBV3-1 (or the pseudogene TRBV3-2) combines with J gene TRBJ2-7, with 9 nucleotides matching TRBD2. The germline V gene encodes CDR1 LGHDT and CDR2 YNNKEL (reference sequence). V shed 4 bases, J shed 7 bases, and the junction held 5 bases outside the gene matches. This CDR3 comprises 13 residues. CDR3: CASSLSREGEQYF. CDR3 DNA: TGTGCCAGCAGCCTTTCGCGGGAGGGAGAGCAGTACTTC.

This clone was recorded only once. The CDR3 sequence: CASKGRQHGEQYF. The CDR3 bases are TGTGCCAGCAAGGGACGACAGCATGGAGAGCAGTACTTC. This sequence joins TRBV2 and TRBJ2-7; TRBD1 or TRBD2 may be the D gene (5 bases each). The CDR3 consists of 13 residues. Germline V gives CDR1 SNHLY, CDR2 FYNNEI. Trimming left V 7 bases short and J 7 bases short, with 17 bases between.

The chain couples TRBV11-2 to TRBJ1-2; possibly TRBD1 for D (6 bases). V was clipped by 5 bases and J by 6 bases, with 13 bases between them. Germline CDR1 and CDR2: SGHAT and FQNNGV. The CDR3 is made up of 13 amino acids. The CDR3 loop is CASSQTEGDGYTF. The CDR3 coding sequence is TGTGCCAGCAGCCAGACAGAGGGGGATGGCTACACCTTC. Full variable domain (rest looked up from reference TRBV11-2 and TRBJ1-2): EAGVAQSPRYKIIEKRQSVAFWCNPISGHATLYWYQQILGQGPKLLIQFQNNGVVDDSQLPKDRFSAERLKGVDSTLKIQPAKLEDSAVYLCASSQTEGDGYTFGSGTRLTVV.

The V and J genes are TRBV3-1 (or the pseudogene TRBV3-2) and TRBJ2-1, with 9 nucleotides matching TRBD2. Germline lookup yields CDR1 LGHDT and CDR2 YNNKEL (reference sequence). J was trimmed by 2 bases and V by 1 base; bases with no gene match: 3. This CDR3 comprises 16 residues. DNA of the CDR3: TGTGCCAGCAGCCAAGGCCTAGCGGGGACCTACAATGAGCAGTTCTTC. The encoded protein is CASSQGLAGTYNEQFF.

The chain joins TRBV5-6 to TRBJ1-6, with 9 nucleotides matching TRBD1. CDR3 length equals 15 residues. Trimming took 0 bases from V and 7 from J; bases not matched to a gene: 2. Germline CDR1 and CDR2: SGHDT and YYEEEE. CDR3 sequence: CASSLGDRANSPLHF. The CDR3 DNA reads TGTGCCAGCAGCTTGGGGGACAGGGCGAATTCACCCCTCCACTTT.

The V and J genes are TRBV4-2 and TRBJ1-4; D not certain. The CDR3 has 16 amino acids. CDR1 and CDR2 from the germline V gene are LGHNA and YNFKEQ. Trimming left V 1 base short and J 4 bases short, with 13 bases between. The chain's CDR3 is CASSQAAGRLNEKLFF. CDR3 bases: TGTGCCAGCAGCCAAGCGGCAGGACGGCTTAATGAAAAACTGTTTTTT.

The V call is TRBV18, the J call TRBJ2-1, with TRBD2 matching over 10 bases. CDR1 and CDR2 from the germline V gene are KGHSH and LQKENI. The CDR3 extends over 21 amino acids. Trimming cost V 0 bases and J 6 bases; bases outside gene matches: 20. This CDR3 reads CASSPPFSMLAGAPTINEQFF. In nucleotides, the CDR3 is TGTGCCAGCTCACCACCGTTTTCTATGCTAGCGGGAGCACCCACCATCAATGAGCAGTTCTTC.

This sequence joins TRBV18 and TRBJ1-2; D gene ambiguous. This CDR3 has 15 amino acids. Germline CDR1 is KGHSH and CDR2 is LQKENI. V shed 2 bases and J shed 0 bases, with 10 bases lying between them. The CDR3 sequence: CASSPGPLANYGYTF. The CDR3 DNA sequence: TGTGCCAGCTCACCAGGACCGTTGGCTAACTATGGCTACACCTTC.

J is TRBJ2-1 and V is TRBV5-5, with D possibly being TRBD2 (6 bases). The CDR3 is 15 residues long. V lost 4 bases to trimming and J lost 10 bases, with 21 bases between them. Germline loops: CDR1 SGHKS, CDR2 YYEKEE (reference sequence). Here the CDR3 DNA reads TGTGCCAGCAGCAATTGGGGGGTAGGACCTGGGGAGCAGTTCTTC. This translates into CASSNWGVGPGEQFF.

V gene TRBV30 combines with J gene TRBJ1-3; D unclear. CDR1 is GTSNPN and CDR2 is SVGIG in the germline V gene (reference sequence). Between the trimmed V and J ends, which lost 5 bases and 0 bases, there was a span of 11 bases. The CDR3 length is 14 residues. The CDR3 DNA follows: TGTGCCTGGGGGAGCGGTTCCTCTGGAAACACCATATATTTT. Encoded protein: CAWGSGSSGNTIYF. The full variable domain, in which reference TRBV30 and TRBJ1-3 provide the parts outside the CDR3, is SQTIHQWPATLVQPVGSPLSLECTVEGTSNPNLYWYRQAAGRGLQLLFYSVGIGQISSEVPQNLSASRPQDRQFILSSKKLLLSDSGFYLCAWGSGSSGNTIYFGEGSWLTVV.